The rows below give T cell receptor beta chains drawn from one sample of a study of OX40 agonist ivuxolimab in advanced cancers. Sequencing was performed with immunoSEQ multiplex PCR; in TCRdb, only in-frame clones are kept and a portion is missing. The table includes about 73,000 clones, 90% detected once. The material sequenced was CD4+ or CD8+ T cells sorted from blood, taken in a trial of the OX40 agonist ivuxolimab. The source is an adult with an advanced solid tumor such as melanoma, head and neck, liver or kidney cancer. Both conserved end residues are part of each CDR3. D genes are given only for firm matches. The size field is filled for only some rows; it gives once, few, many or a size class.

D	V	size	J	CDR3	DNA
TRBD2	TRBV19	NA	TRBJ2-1	CASSTGTSGPLSYNEQFF	TGTGCCAGTAGTACCGGGACTAGCGGCCCGCTCTCCTACAATGAGCAGTTCTTC
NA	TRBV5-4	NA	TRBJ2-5	CASSLTDLAGETQYF	TGTGCCAGCAGCTTGACCGACTTAGCTGGTGAGACCCAGTACTTC
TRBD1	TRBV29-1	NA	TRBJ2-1	CSVAKFRGSEQFF	TGCAGCGTCGCTAAGTTCAGGGGGAGTGAGCAGTTCTTC
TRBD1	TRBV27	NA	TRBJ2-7	CASSPRTGLDNEQYF	TGTGCCAGCAGCCCAAGGACAGGGCTGGACAACGAGCAGTACTTC
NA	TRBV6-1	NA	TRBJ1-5	CASSELGREGQPQHF	TGTGCCAGCAGTGAACTGGGCAGGGAGGGTCAGCCCCAGCATTTT
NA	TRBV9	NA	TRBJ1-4	CASSPPGTTNEKLFF	TGTGCCAGCAGCCCCCCGGGGACAACTAATGAAAAACTGTTTTTT
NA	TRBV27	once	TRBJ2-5	CASSLIGDIQETQYF	TGTGCCAGCAGTTTAATCGGGGACATTCAAGAGACCCAGTACTTC
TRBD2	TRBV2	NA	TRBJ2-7	CASQGLAASYEQYF	TGTGCCAGCCAGGGACTAGCGGCATCCTACGAGCAGTACTTC
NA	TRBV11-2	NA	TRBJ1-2	CASSLDPGLDGYTF	TGTGCCAGCAGCTTAGATCCGGGACTCGATGGCTACACCTTC
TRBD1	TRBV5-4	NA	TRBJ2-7	CASSKGQGWEQYF	TGTGCCAGCAGCAAGGGACAGGGCTGGGAGCAGTACTTC
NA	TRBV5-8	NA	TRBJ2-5	CASSLLGLETQYF	TGTGCCAGCAGCTTGTTGGGGTTAGAGACCCAGTACTTC
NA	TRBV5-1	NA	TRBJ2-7	CASSLGGVDEQYF	TGCGCCAGCAGCTTGGGAGGGGTCGACGAGCAGTACTTC
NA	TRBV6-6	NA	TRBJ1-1	CASSYSWTGNTEAFF	TGTGCCAGCAGTTACTCCTGGACCGGGAACACTGAAGCTTTCTTT
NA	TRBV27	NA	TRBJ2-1	CASSLLASYNEQFF	TGTGCCAGCAGTTTACTAGCGTCCTACAATGAGCAGTTCTTC
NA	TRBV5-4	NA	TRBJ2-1	CASSFLPDEQFF	TGTGCCAGCAGCTTTCTTCCCGATGAGCAGTTCTTC
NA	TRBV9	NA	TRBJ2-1	CAEARVGHEQFF	TGTGCGGAGGCCCGGGTGGGCCATGAGCAGTTCTTC
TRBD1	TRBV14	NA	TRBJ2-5	CASSQGGTGEKETQYF	TGTGCCAGCAGCCAAGGCGGGACAGGAGAAAAAGAGACCCAGTACTTC
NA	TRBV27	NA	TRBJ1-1	CASSLQPGGRNTEAFF	TGTGCCAGCAGTTTGCAACCGGGGGGGAGGAACACTGAAGCTTTCTTT
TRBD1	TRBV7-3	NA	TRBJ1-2	CASSSGGQDYSYGYTF	TGTGCCAGCAGCTCGGGAGGACAGGACTACTCATATGGCTACACCTTC
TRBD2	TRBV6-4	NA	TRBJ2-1	CASSDSGRRNNEQFF	TGTGCCAGCAGTGATAGCGGGAGGAGGAACAATGAGCAGTTCTTC
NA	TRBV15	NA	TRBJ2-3	CATSVGGSTDTQYF	TGTGCCACGAGTGTAGGGGGAAGCACAGATACGCAGTATTTT
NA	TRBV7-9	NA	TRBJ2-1	CASSLPGRGYNEQFF	TGTGCCAGCAGTCTCCCGGGCCGGGGCTACAATGAGCAGTTCTTC
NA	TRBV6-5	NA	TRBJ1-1	CASSPLLSHTEAFF	TGTGCCAGCAGCCCCTTACTGTCTCACACTGAAGCTTTCTTT
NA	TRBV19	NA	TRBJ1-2	CASSPPRGANTF	TGTGCCAGTAGTCCCCCTCGCGGGGCTAACACCTTC
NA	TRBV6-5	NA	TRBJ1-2	CASLAGGGYTF	TGTGCCAGCCTAGCAGGAGGAGGCTACACCTTC
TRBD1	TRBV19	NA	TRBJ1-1	CASSIPTGRNTEAFF	TGTGCCAGTAGTATCCCGACAGGGAGGAACACTGAAGCTTTCTTT
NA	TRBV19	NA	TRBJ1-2	CASSIAAGRLDGYTF	TGTGCCAGTAGTATAGCGGCAGGGCGGTTGGATGGCTACACCTTC
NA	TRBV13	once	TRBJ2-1	CASSGRQDEQFF	TGTGCCAGCAGCGGCCGCCAGGATGAGCAGTTCTTC
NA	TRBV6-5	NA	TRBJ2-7	CASSAETYEQYF	TGTGCCAGCAGCGCAGAGACCTACGAGCAGTACTTC
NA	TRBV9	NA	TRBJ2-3	CASSVDGKGDTQYF	TGTGCCAGCAGCGTAGACGGGAAAGGAGATACGCAGTATTTT
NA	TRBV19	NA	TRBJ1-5	CASSIDLESNQPQHF	TGTGCCAGTAGTATAGATCTGGAAAGCAATCAGCCCCAGCATTTT
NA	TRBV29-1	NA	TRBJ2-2	CSGSGGSTGELFF	TGCAGCGGATCAGGGGGGAGCACCGGGGAGCTGTTTTTT
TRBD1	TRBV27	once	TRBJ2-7	CASSFTGGVYEQYF	TGTGCCAGCAGTTTTACAGGGGGCGTATACGAGCAGTACTTC
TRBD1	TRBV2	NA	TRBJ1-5	CASIGTDGFDQPQHF	TGTGCCAGCATTGGGACAGATGGTTTCGATCAGCCCCAGCATTTT
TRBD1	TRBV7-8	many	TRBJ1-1	CASSFGTGGNTEAFF	TGTGCCAGCAGCTTCGGGACAGGGGGCAACACTGAAGCTTTCTTT
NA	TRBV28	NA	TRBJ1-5	CASSPDSRAKSIQAQHF	TGTGCCAGCAGTCCTGACAGCCGGGCGAAATCAATCCAGGCCCAGCATTTT
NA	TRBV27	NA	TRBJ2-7	CASSWGLDYEQYF	TGTGCCAGCTCGTGGGGGCTTGACTACGAGCAGTACTTC